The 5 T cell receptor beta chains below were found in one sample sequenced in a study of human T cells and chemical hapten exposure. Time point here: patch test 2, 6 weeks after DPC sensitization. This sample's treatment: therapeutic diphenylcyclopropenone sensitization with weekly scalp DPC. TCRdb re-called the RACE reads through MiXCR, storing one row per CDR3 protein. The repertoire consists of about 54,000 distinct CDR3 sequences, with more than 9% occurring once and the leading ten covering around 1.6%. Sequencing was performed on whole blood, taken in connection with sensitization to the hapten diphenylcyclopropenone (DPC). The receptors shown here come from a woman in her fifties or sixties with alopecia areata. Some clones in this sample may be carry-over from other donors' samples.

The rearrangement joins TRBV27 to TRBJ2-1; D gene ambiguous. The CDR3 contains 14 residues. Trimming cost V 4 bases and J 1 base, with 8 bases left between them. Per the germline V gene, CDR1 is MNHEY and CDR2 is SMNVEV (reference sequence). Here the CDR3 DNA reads TGTGCCAGCAGTTCCATCGCGTCCTACAATGAGCAGTTCTTC. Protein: CASSSIASYNEQFF.

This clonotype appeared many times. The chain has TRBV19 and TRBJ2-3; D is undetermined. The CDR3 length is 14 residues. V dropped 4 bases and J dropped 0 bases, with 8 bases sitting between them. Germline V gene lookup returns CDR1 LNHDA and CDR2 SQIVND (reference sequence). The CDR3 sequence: CASSTQGSTDTQYF. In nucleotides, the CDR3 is TGTGCCAGTAGTACTCAAGGGAGCACAGATACGCAGTATTTT.

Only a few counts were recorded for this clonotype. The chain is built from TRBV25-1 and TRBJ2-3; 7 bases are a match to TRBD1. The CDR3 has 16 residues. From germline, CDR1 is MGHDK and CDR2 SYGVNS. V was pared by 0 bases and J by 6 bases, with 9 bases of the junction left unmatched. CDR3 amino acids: CASSEYVQGVADTQYF. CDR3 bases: TGTGCCAGCAGTGAATATGTCCAGGGGGTAGCCGATACGCAGTATTTT.

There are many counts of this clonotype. The CDR3 sequence: CASSLVLGSRGSYNEQFF. The CDR3, as DNA: TGTGCCAGCAGCTTAGTCTTAGGCTCGAGGGGGTCCTACAATGAGCAGTTCTTC. The chain links TRBV7-2 to TRBJ2-1, with D tentatively TRBD1 (6 bases). The CDR3 loop spans 18 amino acids. Between the trimmed V and J ends, which lost 1 base and 1 base, there was a span of 17 bases. The V gene's germline CDR1 is SGHTA and CDR2 FQGNSA.

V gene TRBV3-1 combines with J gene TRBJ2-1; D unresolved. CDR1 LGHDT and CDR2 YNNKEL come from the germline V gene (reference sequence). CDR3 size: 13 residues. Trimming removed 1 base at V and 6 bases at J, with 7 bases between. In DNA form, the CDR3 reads TGTGCCAGCAGCCAAGTGGGCCCCAATGAGCAGTTCTTC. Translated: CASSQVGPNEQFF.